This passage covers 16 T cell receptor beta chains from one sample sequenced in a study of cytomegalovirus exposure and HLA in healthy donors. The table came from immunoSEQ multiplex PCR; TCRdb's copy has only in-frame clones and leaves some out. The data contain 100,000 to 120,000 clones, approximately 90% of them seen just once; the ten biggest clones take up 1.5% to 2%. What was sequenced was PBMCs. The receptors here all came from a woman between 18 and 30 years old in good health and CMV-seronegative.

The chain links TRBV5-1 to TRBJ2-7, with 7 positions matching TRBD1. The J segment lost 1 base and the V segment lost 0 bases, leaving 4 bases of the junction unmatched. CDR3 length equals 15 residues. The germline V gene has CDR1 SGHRS and CDR2 YFSETQ. This CDR3 is CASSLATGESYEQYF. CDR3 DNA: TGCGCCAGCAGCTTGGCCACAGGGGAGTCCTACGAGCAGTACTTC.

The genes are TRBV30 and TRBJ2-3; the D gene is possibly TRBD1 (6 bases). From germline, CDR1 is GTSNPN and CDR2 SVGIG (reference sequence). The CDR3 is 14 residues long. V was clipped by 6 bases and J by 0 bases, with 13 bases between them. Here the CDR3 reads CACVRGASTDTQYF. The CDR3 nucleotides are TGTGCCTGCGTCAGGGGTGCGAGCACAGATACGCAGTATTTT.

The genes are TRBV18 and TRBJ1-1; the D gene is possibly TRBD1 (5 bases). The CDR3 consists of 15 residues. Trimming removed 0 bases at V and 5 bases at J, with 13 bases between. The germline CDR1 and CDR2 sequences are KGHSH and LQKENI. Here the CDR3 reads CASSPPFRAETEAFF. CDR3 sequence (DNA): TGTGCCAGCTCACCACCGTTCAGGGCGGAAACTGAAGCTTTCTTT.

V usage is TRBV29-1 and J usage is TRBJ1-1; 7 bases are shared with TRBD1. The length of the CDR3 is 15 residues. Germline CDR1 reads SQVTM; CDR2 reads ANQGSEA. Losses at the gene ends were 7 bases for V and 3 bases for J; bases not matched to a gene: 14. For the CDR3, the DNA is TGCAGCGCCCACTCCCTGACAGGGTGGGACACTGAAGCTTTCTTT. Its translation: CSAHSLTGWDTEAFF.

The chain carries TRBV4-3 and TRBJ1-2; D remains ambiguous. V lost 2 bases, J lost 8 bases, and 6 bases lay in between. CDR1 and CDR2 (germline): LGHNA, YSLEER. This CDR3 has 11 residues. This CDR3 is CASSQHLGYTF. The CDR3 coding sequence is TGCGCCAGCAGCCAACACCTAGGCTACACCTTC.

The gene calls are TRBV28 and TRBJ2-5; maybe TRBD2 (5 bases). V shed 4 bases and J shed 0 bases, with 6 bases lying between them. The CDR3 is 13 residues long. Germline assignment: CDR1 MDHEN and CDR2 SYDVKM. This CDR3 reads CASSSGDQETQYF. In nucleotides, the CDR3 is TGTGCCAGCAGTTCCGGGGACCAAGAGACCCAGTACTTC.

The chain combines TRBV2 with TRBJ2-5; TRBD2 is a possible D gene (5 bases). This CDR3 region has 14 residues. The V gene lost 6 bases and the J gene lost 3 bases, with 14 bases spanning the gap. Germline V gene lookup returns CDR1 SNHLY and CDR2 FYNNEI. The CDR3 spells CASRTRLTEETQYF. CDR3 in DNA: TGTGCCAGCAGAACTAGATTAACTGAAGAGACCCAGTACTTC.

The chain employs TRBV11-2 and TRBJ1-3, with no clear D. With 4 bases removed from V and 4 bases from J, the gap between germline ends came to 8 bases. The CDR3 is 13 residues long. The germline V gene has CDR1 SGHAT and CDR2 FQNNGV. In DNA form, the CDR3 reads TGTGCCAGCAGCTCCCCCAGAGGAAACACCATATATTTT. Amino acid sequence: CASSSPRGNTIYF.

This chain uses TRBV7-8 with TRBJ2-7; 8 bases agree with TRBD1. The CDR3 has 19 residues. CDR1 is SGHVS and CDR2 is FQNEAQ in the germline V gene. J was trimmed by 4 bases and V by 3 bases; bases with no gene match: 20. The CDR3 coding sequence is TGTGCCAGCAGCTTCCTCACAAAAAAAGGACAGGGCCATAGGTACGAGCAGTACTTC. It codes for CASSFLTKKGQGHRYEQYF.

V gene TRBV7-2 combines with J gene TRBJ2-5, with 7 bases fitting TRBD2. The CDR3 runs to 14 residues. The junction had 11 bases not matched to a gene; V was cut back by 7 bases and J by 6 bases. Germline CDR1 and CDR2: SGHTA and FQGNSA. CDR3 in DNA: TGTGCCAGCACCATGACTAGCAGGAAGCAGACCCAGTACTTC. Translation: CASTMTSRKQTQYF.

This clone came up once. The chain links TRBV5-1 to TRBJ2-5; TRBD1 might be the D (6 bases). This CDR3 comprises 14 residues. The V end was cut by 1 base, the J end by 7 bases, with 14 bases between. CDR1 SGHRS and CDR2 YFSETQ come from the germline V gene. CDR3 sequence (DNA): TGCGCCAGCAGCTTGAGGGGGTCAGAAGGGACCCAGTACTTC. It encodes CASSLRGSEGTQYF.

Here the CDR3 DNA reads TGTGCCAGCAGTTCCCTTCAAAATGAGAACATTCAGTACTTC. As protein: CASSSLQNENIQYF. V usage is TRBV28 and J usage is TRBJ2-4; D remains unclear. The V gene's germline CDR1 is MDHEN and CDR2 SYDVKM. V lost 4 bases to trimming and J lost 7 bases, with 14 bases between them. The CDR3 sequence is 14 residues long. The variable domain in full, with the rest retrieved from reference TRBV28 and TRBJ2-4, is DVKVTQSSRYLVKRTGEKVFLECVQDMDHENMFWYRQDPGLGLRLIYFSYDVKMKEKGDIPEGYSVSREKKERFSLILESASTNQTSMYLCASSSLQNENIQYFGAGTRLSVL.

The chain uses TRBV5-1 and TRBJ2-7; 7 bases fit TRBD1. Germline assignment: CDR1 SGHRS and CDR2 YFSETQ. This CDR3 comprises 15 residues. The junction had 5 bases not matched to a gene; V was cut back by 0 bases and J by 2 bases. The CDR3 sequence: CASSLEGQETYEQYF. DNA for the CDR3: TGCGCCAGCAGCTTGGAAGGACAGGAGACCTACGAGCAGTACTTC.

The J gene is TRBJ2-7, the V gene TRBV18; 8 bases are a match to TRBD2. The CDR3 length is 14 residues. Trimming took 0 bases from V and 6 from J; bases not matched to a gene: 4. The V gene's germline CDR1 is KGHSH and CDR2 LQKENI. The CDR3 nucleotides are TGTGCCAGCTCACCACCCGGGGGGGCGCGCGAGCAGTACTTC. Protein product: CASSPPGGAREQYF.

This chain uses TRBV9 with TRBJ1-1, with 8 bases matching TRBD1. Trimming cost V 2 bases and J 4 bases; bases outside gene matches: 7. This CDR3 has 15 residues. Germline V lookup: CDR1 SGDLS, CDR2 YYNGEE. The CDR3 spells CASSVTGGAGTEAFF. CDR3 in DNA: TGTGCCAGCAGCGTTACAGGGGGGGCGGGCACTGAAGCTTTCTTT.

The gene calls are TRBV28 and TRBJ1-4; maybe TRBD1 (5 bases). V gave up 7 bases and J gave up 8 bases, with 23 bases separating them. Germline CDR1 MDHEN, CDR2 SYDVKM. This CDR3 spans 16 amino acids. CDR3 in amino acids: CASNIQSGTAGEKLFF. The DNA of the CDR3 is TGTGCCAGCAATATTCAGTCCGGGACGGCGGGGGAAAAACTGTTTTTT.